This TCR beta chain derives from a study of blood T cell dynamics during melanoma immunotherapy. Study overall: Standard first-line treatment here was pembrolizumab or nivolumab plus ipilimumab in metastatic melanoma.

The germline V gene encodes CDR1 SGHRS and CDR2 YFSETQ. Trimming removed 3 bases at V and 1 base at J, with 11 bases between. This CDR3 spans 15 amino acids. Generated by immunoSEQ multiplex PCR, the TCRdb table keeps only in-frame clones and is missing some. The sample has about 9,000 clones; approximately 77% are singletons. The time point was: pre-treatment baseline. The rearrangement joins TRBV5-1 to TRBJ1-5; TRBD1 might be the D (5 bases). This specimen consisted of blood, obtained from a patient treated with checkpoint blockade. This clonotype was sampled from a human donor with melanoma. CDR3 coding DNA: TGCGCCAGCAGCTCCGACGGGGGGAGCAATCAGCCCCAGCATTTT. Translated: CASSSDGGSNQPQHF.